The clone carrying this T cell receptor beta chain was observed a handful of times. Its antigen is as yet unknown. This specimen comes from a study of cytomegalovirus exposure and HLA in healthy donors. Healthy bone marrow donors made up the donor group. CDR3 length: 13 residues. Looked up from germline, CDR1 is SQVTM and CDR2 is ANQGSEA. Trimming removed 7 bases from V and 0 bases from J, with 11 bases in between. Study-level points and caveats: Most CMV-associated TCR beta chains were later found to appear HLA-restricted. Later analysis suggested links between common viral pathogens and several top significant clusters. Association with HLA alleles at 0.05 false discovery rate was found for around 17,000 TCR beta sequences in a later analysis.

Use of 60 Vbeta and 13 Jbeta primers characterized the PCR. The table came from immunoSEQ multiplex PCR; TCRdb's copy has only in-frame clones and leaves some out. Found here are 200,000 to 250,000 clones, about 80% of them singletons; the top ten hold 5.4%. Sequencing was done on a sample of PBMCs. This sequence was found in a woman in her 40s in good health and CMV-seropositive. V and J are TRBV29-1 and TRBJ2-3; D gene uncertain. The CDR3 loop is CSGLVVSTDTQYF. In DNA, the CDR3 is TGCAGCGGACTGGTTGTGAGCACAGATACGCAGTATTTT.